The entry that follows covers one TCR beta chain sequence. Its antigen remains undetermined. No clone much larger than this one lies a single base away; base qualities are absent. The source of the sample is a study of radiation and T cells in renal cell carcinoma (dated by TCRdb to about 2020). Turning to the overall study: In total, roughly 51 samples underwent TCR beta sequencing: about 25 tumors plus 27 peripheral blood samples. The last blood draw happened 4 weeks after radiation, timed to coincide with nephrectomy. In the 40 to 60 samples combined, some 4,000,000 unique CDR3 nucleotide sequences were found, encoding approximately 2,800,000 unique CDR3 amino acid sequences.

TCR beta libraries were generated from genomic DNA with the immunoSEQ kit, following the manufacturer's recommendations. To prepare libraries, a first multiplex PCR with proprietary primers was run, followed by a second PCR that added unique barcodes, and a bead cleanup was done after each round. Each sample batch included a kit-provided positive control reaction and a negative control reaction. The final libraries were assessed on an Agilent 4200 TapeStation D1000 ScreenTape, pooled by volume, and quantified by qPCR. Sequencing was performed on an Illumina NextSeq500 using a MidOutput 150-cycle cartridge, with 156 Read1 cycles, 15 Index1 cycles, and the kit custom primers. The pooled library was loaded at about 0.98 pM, with a 20% PhiX control spiked in. In the authors' own workflow: The vendor-processed data were analyzed in R, and a clonotype was defined as all T cells that share the same CDR3 nucleotide sequence. In the clone abundance analyses, frequencies were normalized to the 10,000 most abundant clones in each sample. Public T cell clones, which averaged fewer than five per sample, were removed prior to analysis. A difference in abundance of at least 32-fold between compartments was used to define tumor-enriched and baseline blood-enriched clonotypes. Clonotypes expanded or contracted between blood time points were identified with a beta-binomial differential abundance model. Similarity between tumor and blood repertoires was quantified using the Baroni-Urbani and Buser coefficient, and groups were compared with two-tailed Wilcoxon tests in R. Imported from immuneACCESS, the table was reduced by TCRdb to in-frame sequences with V and J called. These copies leave out some clones; in studies compared against another copy, an unresolved V gene accounts for under half, and the cause of the remainder is not known. That table supplies the V and J calls and clone size; D and trimming were determined from the DNA. The sample has some 97,000 clones on record, approximately 80% of them singletons. About 7.2% of the sample lies in the top ten.

The time point label, as the study defines it: blood 4 weeks post-SBRT, at nephrectomy. What this sample's treatment or condition label stands for: 15 Gy SBRT to primary tumor, nephrectomy 4 weeks later. The samples were drawn from a clinical trial, where primary renal cell carcinomas were treated with 15 Gy of stereotactic body radiation therapy and then removed by nephrectomy 4 weeks afterward. Serial peripheral blood from radiation-treated patients was sampled at baseline, 2 weeks and 4 weeks after SBRT to track tumor-enriched clonotypes. Every patient's renal cell carcinoma showed clear cell pathology. The QIAamp DNA Blood Mini Kit (Qiagen) was used to prepare genomic DNA for TCR sequencing. Samples were included in the analyses only if all quality control checks were passed. What the research found in general, with its limitations: Because no pretreatment tumor biopsies were available, whether clonotypes were present in the tumor at baseline could not be determined. An increase in top tumor clonotypes in blood was observed from baseline to 2 weeks post-radiation, followed by contraction by 4 weeks, which was taken to suggest transient expansion of tumor-resident clones. Effects of radiation dose or scheduling on the TCR repertoire could not be addressed with the single-armed trial design. Dynamics of the blood repertoire were not tracked past 4 weeks after treatment.

There are 13 amino acids in the CDR3, from cysteine to phenylalanine inclusive. The DNA shown is the 39-base CDR3, in frame from base 1. V was cut back by 2 bases and J by 5 bases, leaving a gap of 9 bases between them. CDR1 and CDR2, looked up from the germline V gene (reference sequence), are SSHAT and FNYEAQ. Sequenced material: blood, taken from a patient whose treatment included radiotherapy and nephrectomy. This clonotype was obtained from a man aged 60 to 69 with renal cell carcinoma. In this chain, TRBV7-7 is recombined with TRBJ2-5; the D segment could be TRBD1, given 5 matching bases. Here the CDR3 is given as CASSLQGIETQYF. DNA sequence: TGTGCCAGCAGCTTACAGGGTATTGAGACCCAGTACTTC.